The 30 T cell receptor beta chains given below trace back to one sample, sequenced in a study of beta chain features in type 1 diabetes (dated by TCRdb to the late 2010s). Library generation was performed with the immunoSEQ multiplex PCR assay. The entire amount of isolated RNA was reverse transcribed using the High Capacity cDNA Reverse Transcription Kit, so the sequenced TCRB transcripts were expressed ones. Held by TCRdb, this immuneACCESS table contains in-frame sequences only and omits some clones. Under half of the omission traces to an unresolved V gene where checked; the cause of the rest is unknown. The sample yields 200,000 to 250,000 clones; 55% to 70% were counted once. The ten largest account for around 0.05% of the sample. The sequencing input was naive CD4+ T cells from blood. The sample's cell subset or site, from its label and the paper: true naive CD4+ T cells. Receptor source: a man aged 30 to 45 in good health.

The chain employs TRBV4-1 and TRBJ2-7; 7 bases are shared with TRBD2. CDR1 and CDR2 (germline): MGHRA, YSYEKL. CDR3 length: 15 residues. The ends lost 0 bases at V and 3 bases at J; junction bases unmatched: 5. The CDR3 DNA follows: TGCGCCAGCAGCCAAGACGCACAGCGGGACTACGAGCAGTACTTC. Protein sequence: CASSQDAQRDYEQYF.

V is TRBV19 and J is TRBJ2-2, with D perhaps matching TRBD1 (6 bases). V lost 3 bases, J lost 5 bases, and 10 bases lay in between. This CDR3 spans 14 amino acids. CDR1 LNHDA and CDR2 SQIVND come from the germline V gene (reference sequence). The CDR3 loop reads CASSIGQGTGELFF. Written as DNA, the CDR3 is TGTGCCAGTAGTATCGGCCAGGGGACCGGGGAGCTGTTTTTT.

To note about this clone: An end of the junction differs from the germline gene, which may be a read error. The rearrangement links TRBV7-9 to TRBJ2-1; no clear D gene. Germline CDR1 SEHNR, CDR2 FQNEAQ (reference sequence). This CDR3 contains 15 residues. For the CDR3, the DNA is TGTGCCAGCAGCTTATTCCTTGGGTGGGGAAACCAGATGGTCTTC. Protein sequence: CASSLFLGWGNQMVF.

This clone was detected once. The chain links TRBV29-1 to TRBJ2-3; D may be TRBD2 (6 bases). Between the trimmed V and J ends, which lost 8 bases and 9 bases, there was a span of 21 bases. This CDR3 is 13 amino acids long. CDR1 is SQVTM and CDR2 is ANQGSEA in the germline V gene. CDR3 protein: CSLGGTIRETQYF. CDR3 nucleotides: TGCAGCTTGGGAGGAACCATCCGTGAGACGCAGTATTTT.

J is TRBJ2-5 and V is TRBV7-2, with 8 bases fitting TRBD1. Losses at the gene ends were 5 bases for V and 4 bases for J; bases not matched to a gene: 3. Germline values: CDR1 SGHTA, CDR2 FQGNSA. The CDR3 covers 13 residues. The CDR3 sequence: CASSQGARETQYF. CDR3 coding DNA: TGTGCCAGCAGCCAGGGGGCGAGAGAGACCCAGTACTTC.

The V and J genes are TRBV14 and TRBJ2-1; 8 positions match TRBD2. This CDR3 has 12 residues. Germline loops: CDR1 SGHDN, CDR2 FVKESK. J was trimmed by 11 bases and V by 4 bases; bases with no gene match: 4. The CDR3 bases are TGTGCCAGCAGCCTTAGCGGGATGCAGCAGTTCTTC. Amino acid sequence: CASSLSGMQQFF.

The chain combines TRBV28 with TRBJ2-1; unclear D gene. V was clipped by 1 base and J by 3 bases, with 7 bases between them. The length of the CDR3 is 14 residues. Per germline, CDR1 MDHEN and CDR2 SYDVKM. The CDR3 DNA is TGTGCCAGCAGTTTATTGGCCGGCTACAATGAGCAGTTCTTC. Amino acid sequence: CASSLLAGYNEQFF. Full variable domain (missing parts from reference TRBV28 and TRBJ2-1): DVKVTQSSRYLVKRTGEKVFLECVQDMDHENMFWYRQDPGLGLRLIYFSYDVKMKEKGDIPEGYSVSREKKERFSLILESASTNQTSMYLCASSLLAGYNEQFFGPGTRLTVL.

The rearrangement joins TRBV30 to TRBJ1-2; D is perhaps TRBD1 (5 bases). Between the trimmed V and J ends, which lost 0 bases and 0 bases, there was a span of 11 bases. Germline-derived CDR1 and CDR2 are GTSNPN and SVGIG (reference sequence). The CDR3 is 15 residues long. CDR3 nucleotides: TGTGCCTGGAGTGTACGACGGGACTCTAACTATGGCTACACCTTC. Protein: CAWSVRRDSNYGYTF.

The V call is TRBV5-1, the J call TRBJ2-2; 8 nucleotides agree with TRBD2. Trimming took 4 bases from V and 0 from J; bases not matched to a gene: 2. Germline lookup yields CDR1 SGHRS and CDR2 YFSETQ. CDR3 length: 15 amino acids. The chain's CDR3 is CASSKGLANTGELFF. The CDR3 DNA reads TGCGCCAGCAGCAAGGGACTAGCGAACACCGGGGAGCTGTTTTTT.

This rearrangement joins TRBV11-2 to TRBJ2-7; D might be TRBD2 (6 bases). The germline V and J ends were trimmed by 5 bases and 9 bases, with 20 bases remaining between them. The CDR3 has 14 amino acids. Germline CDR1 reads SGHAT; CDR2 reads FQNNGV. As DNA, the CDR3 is TGTGCCAGCAGCCCCCCTGCCCGTGGGCGGGGGCAGTACTTC. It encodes CASSPPARGRGQYF.

CDR3 nucleotides: TGTGCCAGCAGTGAATTGTGGTACGAGCAGTACTTC. It is translated as CASSELWYEQYF. The V gene is TRBV2, the J gene TRBJ2-7; D remains ambiguous. V lost 2 bases, J lost 4 bases, and 6 bases lay in between. The CDR3 is 12 residues long. From germline, CDR1 is SNHLY and CDR2 FYNNEI.

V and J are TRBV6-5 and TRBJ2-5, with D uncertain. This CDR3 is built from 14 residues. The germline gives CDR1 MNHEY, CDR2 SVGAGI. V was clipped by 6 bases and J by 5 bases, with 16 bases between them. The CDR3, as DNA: TGTGCCAGCAGGCTAGAAGGGAACTGGGAGACCCAGTACTTC. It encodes CASRLEGNWETQYF.

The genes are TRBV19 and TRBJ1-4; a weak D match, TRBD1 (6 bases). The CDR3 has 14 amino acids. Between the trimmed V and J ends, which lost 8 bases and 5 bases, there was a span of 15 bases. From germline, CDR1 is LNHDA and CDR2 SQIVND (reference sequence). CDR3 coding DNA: TGTGCCAGTCGCGAGCCGGGACAAAATGAAAAACTGTTTTTT. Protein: CASREPGQNEKLFF. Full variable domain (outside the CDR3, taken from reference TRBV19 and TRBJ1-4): DGGITQSPKYLFRKEGQNVTLSCEQNLNHDAMYWYRQDPGQGLRLIYYSQIVNDFQKGDIAEGYSVSREKKESFPLTVTSAQKNPTAFYLCASREPGQNEKLFFGSGTQLSVL.

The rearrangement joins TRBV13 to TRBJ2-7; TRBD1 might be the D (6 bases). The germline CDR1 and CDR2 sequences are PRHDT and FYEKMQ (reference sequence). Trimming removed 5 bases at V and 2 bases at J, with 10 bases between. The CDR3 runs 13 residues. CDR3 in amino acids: CASSRDTPYEQYF. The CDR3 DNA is TGTGCCAGCAGCAGGGACACACCCTACGAGCAGTACTTC.

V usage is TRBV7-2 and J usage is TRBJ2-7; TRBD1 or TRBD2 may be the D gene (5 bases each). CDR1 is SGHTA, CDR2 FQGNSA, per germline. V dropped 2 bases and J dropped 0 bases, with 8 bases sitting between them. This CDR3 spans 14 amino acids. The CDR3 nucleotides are TGTGCCAGCAGCTTACCCGGGACCTCCTACGAGCAGTACTTC. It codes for CASSLPGTSYEQYF.

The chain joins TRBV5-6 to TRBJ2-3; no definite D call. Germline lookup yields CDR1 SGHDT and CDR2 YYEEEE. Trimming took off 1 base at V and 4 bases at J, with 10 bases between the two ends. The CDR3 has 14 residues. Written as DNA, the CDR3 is TGTGCCAGCAGCTTGTCCAGCTACGCAGATACGCAGTATTTT. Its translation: CASSLSSYADTQYF.

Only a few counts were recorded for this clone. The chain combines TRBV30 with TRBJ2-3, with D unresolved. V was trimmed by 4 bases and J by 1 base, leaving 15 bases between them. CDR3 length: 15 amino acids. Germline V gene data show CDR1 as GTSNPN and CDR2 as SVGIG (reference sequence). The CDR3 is CAWTSQSSGTDTQYF. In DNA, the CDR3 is TGTGCCTGGACCAGTCAGTCGTCCGGCACAGATACGCAGTATTTT. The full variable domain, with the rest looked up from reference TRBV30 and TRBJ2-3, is SQTIHQWPATLVQPVGSPLSLECTVEGTSNPNLYWYRQAAGRGLQLLFYSVGIGQISSEVPQNLSASRPQDRQFILSSKKLLLSDSGFYLCAWTSQSSGTDTQYFGPGTRLTVL.

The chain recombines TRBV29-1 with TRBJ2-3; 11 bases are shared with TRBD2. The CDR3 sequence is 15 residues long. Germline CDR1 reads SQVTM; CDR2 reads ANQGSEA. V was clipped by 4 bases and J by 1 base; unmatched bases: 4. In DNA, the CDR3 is TGCAGCGTTGTAGCGGGAGGGCCGGGCACAGATACGCAGTATTTT. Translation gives CSVVAGGPGTDTQYF.

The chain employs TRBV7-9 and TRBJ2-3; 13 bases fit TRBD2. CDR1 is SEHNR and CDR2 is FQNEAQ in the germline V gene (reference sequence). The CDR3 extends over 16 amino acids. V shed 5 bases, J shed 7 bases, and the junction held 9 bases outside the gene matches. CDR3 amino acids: CASSPRLAGGGNTQYF. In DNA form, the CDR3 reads TGTGCCAGCAGCCCACGACTAGCGGGAGGAGGAAATACGCAGTATTTT.

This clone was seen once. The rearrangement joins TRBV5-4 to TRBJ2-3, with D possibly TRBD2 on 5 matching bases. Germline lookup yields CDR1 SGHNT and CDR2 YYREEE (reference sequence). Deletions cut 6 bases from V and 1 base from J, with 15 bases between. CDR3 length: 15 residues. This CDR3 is CASNSRGLGTDTQYF. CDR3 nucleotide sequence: TGTGCCAGCAACTCCCGAGGGCTCGGCACAGATACGCAGTATTTT.

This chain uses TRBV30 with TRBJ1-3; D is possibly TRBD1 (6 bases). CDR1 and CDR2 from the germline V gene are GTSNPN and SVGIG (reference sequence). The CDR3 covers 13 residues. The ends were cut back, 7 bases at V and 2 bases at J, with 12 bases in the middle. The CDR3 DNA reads TGTGCCTTGGGGGGCGCCGCTGGAAACACCATATATTTT. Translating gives CALGGAAGNTIYF.

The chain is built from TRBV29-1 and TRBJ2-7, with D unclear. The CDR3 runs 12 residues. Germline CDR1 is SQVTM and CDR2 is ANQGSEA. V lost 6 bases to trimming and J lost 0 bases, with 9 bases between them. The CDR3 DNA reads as TGCAGCGTAGGATGGTTCTCCTACGAGCAGTACTTC. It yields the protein CSVGWFSYEQYF.

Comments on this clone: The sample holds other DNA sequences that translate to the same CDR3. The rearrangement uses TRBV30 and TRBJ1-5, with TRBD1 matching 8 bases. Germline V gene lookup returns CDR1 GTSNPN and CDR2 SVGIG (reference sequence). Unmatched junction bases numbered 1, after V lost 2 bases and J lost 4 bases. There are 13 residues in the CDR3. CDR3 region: CAWSRTGNQPQHF. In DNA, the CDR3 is TGTGCCTGGAGTAGGACAGGGAATCAGCCCCAGCATTTT.

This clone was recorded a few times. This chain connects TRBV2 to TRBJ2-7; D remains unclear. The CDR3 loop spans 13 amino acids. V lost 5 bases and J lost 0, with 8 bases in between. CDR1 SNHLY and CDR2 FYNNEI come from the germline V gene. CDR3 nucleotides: TGTGCCAGCAGTTCTGACGGCTCCTACGAGCAGTACTTC. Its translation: CASSSDGSYEQYF.

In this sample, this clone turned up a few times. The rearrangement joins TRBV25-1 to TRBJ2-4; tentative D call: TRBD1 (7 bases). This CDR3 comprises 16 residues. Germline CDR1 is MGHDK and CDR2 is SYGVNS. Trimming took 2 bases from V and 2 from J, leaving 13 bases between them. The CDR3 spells CASSEGGTETKNIQYF. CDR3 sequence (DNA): TGTGCCAGCAGTGAAGGGGGGACAGAGACCAAAAACATTCAGTACTTC.

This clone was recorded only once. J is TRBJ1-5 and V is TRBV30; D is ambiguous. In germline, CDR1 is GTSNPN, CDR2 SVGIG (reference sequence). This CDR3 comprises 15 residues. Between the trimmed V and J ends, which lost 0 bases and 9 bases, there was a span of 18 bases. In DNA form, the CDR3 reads TGTGCCTGGAGTGTAGGGCCGGCGAGTAAGCGGCCCCAGCATTTT. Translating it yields CAWSVGPASKRPQHF.

The CDR3 sequence is CASRPRLAGGVEQFF. CDR3 nucleotide sequence: TGTGCCAGCAGGCCAAGGCTAGCGGGAGGGGTTGAGCAGTTCTTC. The rearrangement uses TRBV2 and TRBJ2-1; 12 nucleotides match TRBD2. CDR1 and CDR2 from the germline V gene are SNHLY and FYNNEI. V lost 6 bases to trimming and J lost 9 bases; unmatched junction nucleotides: 9. CDR3 length: 15 amino acids.

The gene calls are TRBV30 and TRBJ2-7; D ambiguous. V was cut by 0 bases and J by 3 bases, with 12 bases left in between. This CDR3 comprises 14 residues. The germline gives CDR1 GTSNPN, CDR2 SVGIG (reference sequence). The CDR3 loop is CAWSVSSLLYEQYF. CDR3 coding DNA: TGTGCCTGGAGTGTAAGCAGTCTACTCTACGAGCAGTACTTC.

CDR3 protein: CASSLALEFSPLHF. CDR3 nucleotide sequence: TGTGCCAGCAGCTTAGCGCTTGAGTTTTCACCCCTCCACTTT. The chain has TRBV7-8 and TRBJ1-6; D not resolved. Trimming pared 0 bases from V and 9 bases from J, leaving 9 bases between. The CDR3 is 14 amino acids. The germline V gene encodes CDR1 SGHVS and CDR2 FQNEAQ.

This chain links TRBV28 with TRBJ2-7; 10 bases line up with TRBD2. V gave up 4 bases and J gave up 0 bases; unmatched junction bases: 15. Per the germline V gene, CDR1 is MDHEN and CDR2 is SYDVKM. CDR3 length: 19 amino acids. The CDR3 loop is CASSSPRSTGTSDSYEQYF. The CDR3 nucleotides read TGTGCCAGCAGTTCACCGAGATCCACCGGGACTAGCGACTCCTACGAGCAGTACTTC.